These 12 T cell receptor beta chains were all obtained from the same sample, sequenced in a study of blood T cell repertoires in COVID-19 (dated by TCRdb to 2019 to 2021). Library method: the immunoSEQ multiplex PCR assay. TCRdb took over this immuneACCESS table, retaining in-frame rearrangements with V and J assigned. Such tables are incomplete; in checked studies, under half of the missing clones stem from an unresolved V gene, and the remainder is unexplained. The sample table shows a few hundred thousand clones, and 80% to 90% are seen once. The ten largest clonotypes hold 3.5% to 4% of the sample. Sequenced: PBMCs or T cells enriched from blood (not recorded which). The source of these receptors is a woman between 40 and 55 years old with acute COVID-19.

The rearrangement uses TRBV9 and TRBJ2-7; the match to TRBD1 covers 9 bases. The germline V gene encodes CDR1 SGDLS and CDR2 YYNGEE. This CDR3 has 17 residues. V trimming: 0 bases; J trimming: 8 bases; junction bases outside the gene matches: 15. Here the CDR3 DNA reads TGTGCCAGCAGCGTAGCTGGCACCGGGACAGGGAGATTACAGCAGTACTTC. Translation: CASSVAGTGTGRLQQYF.

The CDR3 region is CANYTGRPYGYTF. CDR3 in DNA: TGTGCCAACTACACCGGCAGACCCTATGGCTACACCTTC. The chain recombines TRBV19 with TRBJ1-2; no definite D call. Germline V gene lookup returns CDR1 LNHDA and CDR2 SQIVND (reference sequence). The CDR3 extends over 13 amino acids. V was shortened by 10 bases and J by 4 bases, with 16 bases between the two germline ends.

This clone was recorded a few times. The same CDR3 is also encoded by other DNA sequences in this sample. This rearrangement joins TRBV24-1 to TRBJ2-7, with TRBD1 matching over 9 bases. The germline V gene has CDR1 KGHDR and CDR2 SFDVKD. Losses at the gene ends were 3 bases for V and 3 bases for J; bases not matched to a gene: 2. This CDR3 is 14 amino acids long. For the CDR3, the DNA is TGTGCCACCAGTGATCCGGGACAGGGCTACGAGCAGTACTTC. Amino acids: CATSDPGQGYEQYF.

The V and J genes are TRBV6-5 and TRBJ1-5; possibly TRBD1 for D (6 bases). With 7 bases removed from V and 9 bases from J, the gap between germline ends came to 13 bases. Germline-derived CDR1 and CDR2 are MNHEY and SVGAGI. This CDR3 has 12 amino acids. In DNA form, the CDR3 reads TGTGCCAGCACGGACAGCGCCGGGCCCCAGCATTTT. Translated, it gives CASTDSAGPQHF.

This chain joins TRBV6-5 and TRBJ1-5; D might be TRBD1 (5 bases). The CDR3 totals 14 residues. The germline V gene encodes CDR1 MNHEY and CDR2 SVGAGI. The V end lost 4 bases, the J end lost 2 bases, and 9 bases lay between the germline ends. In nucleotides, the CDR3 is TGTGCCAGCAGTTCCACAGGAGGCAATCAGCCCCAGCATTTT. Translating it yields CASSSTGGNQPQHF.

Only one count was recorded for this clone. For the CDR3, the DNA is TGTGCCACCAGCAGAGAGGGGGCGTCTGGAAACACCATATATTTT. Translation gives CATSREGASGNTIYF. The chain has TRBV15 and TRBJ1-3; D may be TRBD1 (6 bases). V lost 0 bases to trimming and J lost 1 base, with 7 bases between them. The CDR3 has 15 residues. From germline, CDR1 is LNHNV and CDR2 YYDKDF (reference sequence).

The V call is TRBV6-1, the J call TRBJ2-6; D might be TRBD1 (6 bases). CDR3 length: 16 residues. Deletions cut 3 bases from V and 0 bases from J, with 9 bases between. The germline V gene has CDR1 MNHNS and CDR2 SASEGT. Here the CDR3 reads CASSDGGHSGANVLTF. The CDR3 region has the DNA TGTGCCAGCAGTGATGGGGGCCACTCTGGGGCCAACGTCCTGACTTTC.

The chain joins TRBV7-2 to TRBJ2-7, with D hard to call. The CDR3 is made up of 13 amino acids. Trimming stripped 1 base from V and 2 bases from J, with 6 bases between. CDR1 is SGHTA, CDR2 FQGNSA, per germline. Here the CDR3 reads CASSLGSTYEQYF. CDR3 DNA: TGTGCCAGCAGCTTAGGAAGCACCTACGAGCAGTACTTC.

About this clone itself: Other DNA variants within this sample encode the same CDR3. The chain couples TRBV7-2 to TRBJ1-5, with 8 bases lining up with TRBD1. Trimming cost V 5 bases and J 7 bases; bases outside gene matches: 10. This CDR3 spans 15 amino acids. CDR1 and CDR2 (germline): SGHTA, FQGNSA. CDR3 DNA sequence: TGTGCCAGCAGCCTAGGACAGGGAGGAGGACAGCCCCAGCATTTT. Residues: CASSLGQGGGQPQHF. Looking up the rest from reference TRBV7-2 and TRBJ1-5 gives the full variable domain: GAGVSQSPSNKVTEKGKDVELRCDPISGHTALYWYRQSLGQGLEFLIYFQGNSAPDKSGLPSDRFSAERTGGSVSTLTIQRTQQEDSAVYLCASSLGQGGGQPQHFGDGTRLSIL.

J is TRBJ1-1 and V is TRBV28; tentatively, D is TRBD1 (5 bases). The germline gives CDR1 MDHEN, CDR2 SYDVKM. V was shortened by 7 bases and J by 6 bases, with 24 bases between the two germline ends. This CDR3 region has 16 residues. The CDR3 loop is CASTQPRDSRKAEAFF. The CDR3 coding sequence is TGTGCCAGCACCCAACCCCGGGACTCTCGAAAGGCTGAAGCTTTCTTT.

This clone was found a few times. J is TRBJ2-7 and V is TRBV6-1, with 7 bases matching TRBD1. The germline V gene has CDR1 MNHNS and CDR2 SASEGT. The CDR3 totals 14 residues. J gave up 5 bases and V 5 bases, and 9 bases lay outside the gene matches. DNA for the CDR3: TGTGCCAGCAGTCAGGGACAGAAGGGCCACGAGCAGTACTTC. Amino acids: CASSQGQKGHEQYF.

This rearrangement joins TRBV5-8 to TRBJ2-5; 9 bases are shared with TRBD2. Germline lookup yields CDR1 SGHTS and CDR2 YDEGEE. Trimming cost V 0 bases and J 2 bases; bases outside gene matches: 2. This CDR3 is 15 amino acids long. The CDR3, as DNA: TGTGCCAGCAGCTTGGGGACTAGCGAACAAGAGACCCAGTACTTC. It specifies CASSLGTSEQETQYF.